The T cell receptor beta chain under discussion was sequenced for a study of T cell clones after liver transplantation. Overall study context: TCRbeta sequencing after a pre-transplant mixed lymphocyte reaction identified graft-donor-reactive clones, later tracked in post-transplant blood.

Study-level findings and limits: Post-transplant time points were not standardized, so conclusions are preliminary.

Note on this clone: Its cognate antigen is unknown.

Alloreactive TCRbeta sequences came from sequencing proliferating CFSE-low cells in the MLR. Stimulators were graft donor PBMCs, splenocytes, lymph-node cells, or third-party PBMCs for pre-transplant recipient cells. Trimming removed 4 bases from V and 3 bases from J, with 18 bases in between. The CDR3 extends over 16 amino acids. Germline CDR1 SGHTA, CDR2 FQGNSA. TCRdb's table, derived via immunoSEQ multiplex PCR, lists solely in-frame clones and lacks some. The sample consists of some 5,100 clones, 25% to 35% of them appearing once. Sequenced input: CD4+ T cells from cultured PBMCs. The sequence came from a human patient who received a liver transplant. Some T cells may be the graft donor's. V usage is TRBV7-2 and J usage is TRBJ1-2; D perhaps matches TRBD1 (6 bases). CDR3 sequence (DNA): TGTGCCAGCAGCTCAGCGTCCCCAGGGGTCCACTATGGCTACACCTTC. Translated: CASSSASPGVHYGYTF.